These T cell receptor beta chains were read from a single sample in a study of radiotherapy plus CTLA-4 blockade in lung cancer. Method: immunoSEQ multiplex PCR; TCRdb's copy keeps in-frame clones and lacks some. Among tens of thousands of clones, roughly 76% were seen once, and the ten largest hold approximately 8.3%. The sample in question was peripheral blood, obtained from a patient treated with radiotherapy plus ipilimumab. These receptors came from a human donor with non-small cell lung cancer whose response to radiotherapy plus ipilimumab could not be evaluated. CDR3s include the opening cysteine and the closing phenylalanine or tryptophan. A D gene is named only where the DNA matches it firmly. The listing skips clone size in some rows; elsewhere it reads once, few, many or a size class.

>.|TRBV5-1|TRBD2|TRBJ2-7
CASSVTSGREYEQYF
TGCGCCAGCAGCGTAACTAGCGGGAGGGAGTACGAGCAGTACTTC
>.|TRBV28|TRBD1|TRBJ1-3
CASVGQGGNTIYF
TGTGCCAGCGTGGGACAGGGGGGGAACACCATATATTTT
>.|TRBV6-6|TRBD1|TRBJ2-7
CASSTGQGISYEQYF
TGTGCCAGCAGTACCGGACAGGGGATCTCCTACGAGCAGTACTTC
>.|TRBV4-1|.|TRBJ2-1
CASSLDFYNEQFF
TGCGCCAGCAGCCTCGACTTCTACAATGAGCAGTTCTTC
>.|TRBV5-1|TRBD2|TRBJ2-7
CASSLGSVAGGNEQYF
TGCGCCAGCAGCTTGGGATCGGTGGCGGGAGGCAACGAGCAGTACTTC
>.|TRBV2|.|TRBJ1-2
CASRRTGGSSYGYTF
TGTGCCAGCAGGAGGACGGGGGGCAGTAGCTATGGCTACACCTTC
>.|TRBV30|TRBD2|TRBJ2-3
CAWSRGGLNTDTQYF
TGTGCCTGGAGCCGCGGGGGGCTTAACACAGATACGCAGTATTTT
>.|TRBV11-2|TRBD1|TRBJ2-5
CASSPNRDSQETQYF
TGTGCCAGCAGCCCAAACCGGGACAGCCAAGAGACCCAGTACTTC
>few|TRBV30|.|TRBJ1-5
CAWSRQVGNQPQHF
TGTGCCTGGAGTAGACAGGTAGGCAATCAGCCCCAGCATTTT
>.|TRBV5-1|.|TRBJ2-3
CASSLDGGTSTDTQYF
TGCGCCAGCAGCTTGGACGGAGGCACAAGCACAGATACGCAGTATTTT
>.|TRBV9|.|TRBJ1-2
CASGYDFGYTF
TGTGCCAGCGGCTACGACTTTGGCTACACCTTC
>.|TRBV14|.|TRBJ2-7
CASSQAQGRTSYEQYF
TGTGCCAGCAGCCAAGCGCAGGGCAGAACCTCCTACGAGCAGTACTTC
>.|TRBV18|.|TRBJ1-1
CASSPKTLARGIFTEAFF
TGTGCCAGCTCACCTAAAACACTGGCGCGCGGAATCTTCACTGAAGCTTTCTTT
>.|TRBV29-1|.|TRBJ1-1
CSVEEAVTEAFF
TGCAGCGTTGAAGAGGCCGTGACTGAAGCTTTCTTT
>.|TRBV28|.|TRBJ1-5
CASSIQGPRPQHF
TGTGCCAGCAGTATCCAGGGGCCCCGGCCCCAGCATTTT
>.|TRBV10-3|.|TRBJ2-7
CAISRSVSLWASYEQYF
TGTGCCATCAGCCGGTCTGTAAGTTTGTGGGCCTCCTACGAGCAGTACTTC
>.|TRBV29-1|TRBD2|TRBJ2-3
CSVVGLAGADTQYF
TGCAGCGTTGTCGGACTAGCGGGCGCAGATACGCAGTATTTT
>.|TRBV7-2|.|TRBJ1-3
CASSGGTGNTIYF
TGTGCCAGCAGCGGAGGGACTGGAAACACCATATATTTT
>few|TRBV19|.|TRBJ1-4
CASSLGGGVNEKLFF
TGTGCCAGTAGTCTGGGAGGGGGAGTAAATGAAAAACTGTTTTTT
>once|TRBV19|TRBD1|TRBJ2-2
CASSIMGQGASGELFF
TGTGCCAGTAGTATAATGGGACAGGGGGCATCCGGGGAGTTGTTTTTT
>.|TRBV27|TRBD2|TRBJ2-5
CASSIAGAETQYF
TGTGCCAGCAGCATAGCGGGAGCAGAGACCCAGTACTTC
>.|TRBV4-1|TRBD1|TRBJ2-7
CASSQESQGVGYEQYF
TGCGCCAGCAGCCAAGAATCCCAGGGGGTCGGCTACGAGCAGTACTTC
>.|TRBV2|TRBD2|TRBJ2-5
CASSLLAGGGQETQYF
TGTGCCAGCAGTCTTCTAGCGGGGGGGGGCCAAGAGACCCAGTACTTC
>once|TRBV7-9|.|TRBJ2-1
CASSLVDRSEQFF
TGTGCCAGCAGCTTAGTAGACCGGAGTGAGCAGTTCTTC
>.|TRBV6-5|.|TRBJ1-3
CASSYSAQGAGNTIYF
TGTGCCAGCAGTTACTCAGCTCAGGGTGCTGGAAACACCATATATTTT
>.|TRBV6-5|.|TRBJ1-1
CASSYSAAENTEAFF
TGTGCCAGCAGTTACTCGGCGGCAGAGAACACTGAAGCTTTCTTT
>.|TRBV2|TRBD2|TRBJ2-5
CASRERLAGYQETQYF
TGTGCCAGCAGGGAACGACTAGCGGGGTACCAAGAGACCCAGTACTTC
>.|TRBV19|.|TRBJ1-5
CASSILFRVSNQPQHF
TGTGCCAGTAGTATACTTTTCAGGGTGAGCAATCAGCCCCAGCATTTT
>.|TRBV6-5|TRBD2|TRBJ2-2
CASRLAGGPAGELFF
TGTGCCAGCAGACTAGCGGGAGGGCCGGCCGGGGAGCTGTTTTTT
>.|TRBV6-5|.|TRBJ2-7
CASSYSTGEVPYEQYF
TGTGCCAGCAGTTACTCAACAGGAGAGGTCCCCTACGAGCAGTACTTC
>.|TRBV6-4|.|TRBJ2-3
CASSGGADTQYF
TGTGCCAGCAGTGGGGGAGCAGATACGCAGTATTTT
>.|TRBV5-5|.|TRBJ2-1
CASSLYYNEQFF
TGTGCCAGCAGCTTGTACTACAATGAGCAGTTCTTC
>once|TRBV5-1|TRBD1|TRBJ2-7
CASSWGQGGTEQYF
TGCGCCAGCAGCTGGGGACAGGGTGGGACCGAGCAGTACTTC
>.|TRBV9|TRBD1|TRBJ1-2
CASSGVPGTGFYGYTF
TGTGCCAGCAGTGGGGTCCCCGGGACAGGGTTCTATGGCTACACCTTC
>.|TRBV5-1|TRBD2|TRBJ2-1
CASSLAGGRGLQGTGFF
TGCGCCAGCAGCTTGGCCGGCGGGAGGGGGCTTCAGGGGACGGGGTTCTTC
>.|TRBV19|.|TRBJ1-2
CASSITGESVYGYTF
TGTGCCAGTAGTATAACGGGGGAGTCTGTCTATGGCTACACCTTC